Given below is one TCR beta chain in context. Its antigen is unidentified. The data originate from a study of cytotoxic CD8 clonotypes in ibrutinib-treated CLL. Study-level findings and limits: Clonality went up at ibrutinib response and then declined back toward baseline at progression. Baseline clonality, above age-matched healthy donor levels, tracked circulating CD8+ T-cell counts.

Some clones are missing from TCRdb's copy, which holds only in-frame ones; the method was immunoSEQ multiplex PCR. The data hold 15,000 or so clones, with 50% to 75% observed a single time. Germline V gene data show CDR1 as SEHNR and CDR2 as FQNEAQ (reference sequence). The ends were cut back, 0 bases at V and 6 bases at J, with 12 bases in the middle. The CDR3 has 14 amino acids. TCR beta library input comprised roughly 2 micrograms of genomic DNA from cryopreserved PBMCs. The chain couples TRBV7-9 to TRBJ2-7; a possible D gene is TRBD2 (6 bases). The receptor's source is a human donor with chronic lymphocytic leukemia. The source was PBMCs, collected before ibrutinib treatment. DNA for the CDR3: TGTGCCAGCAGCTTAGCCCGCCTCGGGGGCGAGCAGTACTTC. It yields the protein CASSLARLGGEQYF.